This T cell receptor (beta chain) was captured in a study of human T cells and chemical hapten exposure. The wider study: Alopecia areata, totalis and universalis patients, mostly female, were included. Overall study findings and caveats: The donors suffered from alopecia, so their immune response may not match that of healthy people.

A single record per CDR3 protein comes from TCRdb applying MiXCR to the RACE reads. The sample holds fewer than 150,000 distinct CDR3 sequences, about 13% seen once. As for time point: pre-sensitization, week 0. The treatment is: therapeutic diphenylcyclopropenone sensitization with weekly scalp DPC. V was cut by 8 bases and J by 2 bases, with 12 bases left in between. The CDR3 loop spans 13 amino acids. CDR1 is SGHTA and CDR2 is FQGTGA in the germline V gene. This clonotype was observed many times. As yet, its antigen is unknown. Sample: whole blood, taken in connection with sensitization to the hapten diphenylcyclopropenone (DPC). The chain carries TRBV7-3 and TRBJ2-5; TRBD1 is a possible D gene (6 bases). This clonotype was obtained from a woman under 30 with alopecia areata. Some clones in this sample may be carry-over from other donors' samples. CDR3 sequence reads: CASARQVQETQYF. The CDR3, as DNA: TGTGCCAGCGCCAGACAGGTTCAAGAGACCCAGTACTTC.